This TCR beta chain was recorded in a study of cytomegalovirus exposure and HLA in healthy donors. Per germline, CDR1 GTSNPN and CDR2 SVGIG (reference sequence). This CDR3 is built from 15 residues. PCR involved 60 Vbeta and 13 Jbeta primers. Here immunoSEQ multiplex PCR was the method, and the copy in TCRdb shows in-frame clones only, minus some. This sample has 150,000 to 200,000 clones; around 87% occur once, and the top ten carry 1.1%. As for this clone: The target antigen is unknown.

Broader study findings: There was a cluster of highly shared sequence variants that was likely a sequencing artifact.

The chain carries TRBV30 and TRBJ2-5; TRBD1 is a possible D gene (6 bases). Gene TRBJ2-7 matches the end of the DNA better, so the J call may be wrong. Sequencing used PBMCs. The receptor was derived from a boy between 2 and 10 years old in good health and CMV-seronegative. The CDR3 bases are TGTGCCTGGAGTGGACAGGAAAAGGTGCGTAGCGAGCAGTACTTC. Translated, it gives CAWSGQEKVRSEQYF.